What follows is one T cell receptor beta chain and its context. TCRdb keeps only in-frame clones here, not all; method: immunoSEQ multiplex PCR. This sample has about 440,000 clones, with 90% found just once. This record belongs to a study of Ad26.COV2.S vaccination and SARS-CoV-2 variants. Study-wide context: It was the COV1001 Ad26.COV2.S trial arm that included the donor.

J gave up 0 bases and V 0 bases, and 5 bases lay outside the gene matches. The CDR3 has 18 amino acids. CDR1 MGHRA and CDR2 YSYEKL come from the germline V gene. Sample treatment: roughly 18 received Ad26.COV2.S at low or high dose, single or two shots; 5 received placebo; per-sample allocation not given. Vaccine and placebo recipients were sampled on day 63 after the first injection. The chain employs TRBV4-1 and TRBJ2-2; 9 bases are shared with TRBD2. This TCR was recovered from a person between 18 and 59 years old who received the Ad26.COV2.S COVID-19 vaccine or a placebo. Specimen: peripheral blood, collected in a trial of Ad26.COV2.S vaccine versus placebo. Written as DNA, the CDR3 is TGCGCCAGCAGCCAAGATAGGGCGGGAGGGCCGAACACCGGGGAGCTGTTTTTT. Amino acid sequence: CASSQDRAGGPNTGELFF.